The clone carrying this T cell receptor beta chain was recorded at least ten times. The sample comes from a study of CD8+CD57+ T cells in acquired aplastic anemia. Study information: Recorded DNA amounts for sorted CD4+ and CD8+ cells had an average of around 3.4 ug.

Patients chosen for sequencing had CD8+CD57+ cells that had expanded, as shown by flow cytometry. Acquired aplastic anemia of severe grade affected all patients. TCR beta VDJ and CDR3 were profiled, and genomic DNA was the template. A single record per CDR3 protein comes from TCRdb applying MiXCR to the reads. This sample has approximately 300,000 distinct CDR3 sequences, with about 50% found just once. The CDR3 covers 14 residues. Between the trimmed V and J ends, which lost 2 bases and 6 bases, there was a span of 14 bases. Looked up from germline, CDR1 is GTSNPN and CDR2 is SVGIG (reference sequence).

This chain connects TRBV30 to TRBJ2-1, with D possibly matching TRBD2 (6 bases). This sequence was found in a human donor with aplastic anemia. Sequencing was performed on sorted CD4+, CD8+, or CD8+CD57+ T cells (not recorded which) from PBMCs. CDR3: CAWSLGDFFNEQFF. DNA of the CDR3: TGTGCCTGGAGTCTCGGGGACTTTTTCAATGAGCAGTTCTTC.